The clone carrying this TCR beta chain was detected a few times. No antigen is known for it. Using its own MiXCR run on the 5' RACE reads, TCRdb lists one record per CDR3 protein. The data show more than 1.5 million distinct CDR3 sequences, roughly a third seen once. This entry is derived from a study of identical twins. Study-level points and caveats: Twin sharing of out-of-frame TCR alpha was underestimated by models in monozygotic pairs. There was an excess of low generation probability in the out-of-frame alpha sequences that twins shared.

The CDR3 spans 15 residues. Germline values: CDR1 MNHNS, CDR2 SASEGT. With V trimmed by 4 bases and J by 2 bases, 5 bases remained unmatched. Specimen: cord blood. This sequence originates from a newborn girl in good health. The genes are TRBV6-1 and TRBJ2-1, with TRBD2 matching 7 bases. The CDR3 spells CASSGSGTTYNEQFF. CDR3 DNA: TGTGCCAGCAGTGGGTCCGGGACTACCTACAATGAGCAGTTCTTC.